The present T cell receptor beta chain was sequenced within a study of cytomegalovirus exposure and HLA in healthy donors. Study results and caveats: Investigators reported approximately 170 TCR beta chains as tied to cytomegalovirus. Per published reports, the classifier diagnosed cytomegalovirus status with high specificity and sensitivity. Sequencing depth across donors, presence/absence analyses assumed, was roughly uniform. Associated with HLA alleles at 0.05 false discovery rate in a later analysis were over 15,000 TCR beta sequences.

Concerning this clone: Its antigen is undetermined.

Deletions cut 5 bases from V and 2 bases from J, with 13 bases between. The CDR3 is 14 residues long. Germline V gene data show CDR1 as SEHNR and CDR2 as FQNEAQ (reference sequence). PCR employed 60 Vbeta and 13 Jbeta primers. The data were produced by immunoSEQ multiplex PCR, yet TCRdb's version contains in-frame clones alone and is incomplete. This repertoire shows approximately 100,000 clones, roughly 74% found once; its top ten account for under 2%. The V and J genes are TRBV7-9 and TRBJ2-7; D possibly corresponds to TRBD2 (6 bases). The receptor comes from a woman between 40 and 55 years old in good health and CMV-seronegative. Sequences were obtained from PBMCs. DNA for the CDR3: TGTGCCAGCAGCCCAGGGACTGAGACCTACGAGCAGTACTTC. It translates to CASSPGTETYEQYF.